Following are 16 T cell receptor beta chains from one sample sequenced in a study of blood T cell repertoires in COVID-19. Assay used: immunoSEQ multiplex PCR; TCRdb lists only in-frame clones, some missing. The sample has roughly 68,000 clones, approximately 87% seen once. Material: peripheral blood. The receptor set was obtained from a woman of 80 years or more with acute or convalescent COVID-19.

J is TRBJ1-1 and V is TRBV5-4; D call uncertain. V was pared by 4 bases and J by 1 base, with 8 bases between. CDR1 and CDR2 from the germline V gene are SGHNT and YYREEE (reference sequence). The CDR3 length is 13 residues. CDR3 DNA: TGTGCCAGCAGCCCGAGAACGAACACTGAAGCTTTCTTT. Translated, it gives CASSPRTNTEAFF. Drawing the rest from reference TRBV5-4 and TRBJ1-1, the complete variable domain is ETGVTQSPTHLIKTRGQQVTLRCSSQSGHNTVSWYQQALGQGPQFIFQYYREEENGRGNFPPRFSGLQFPNYSSELNVNALELDDSALYLCASSPRTNTEAFFGQGTRLTVV.

The V call is TRBV28, the J call TRBJ1-5; 8 positions match TRBD1. V lost 5 bases and J lost 7; bases outside the gene matches: 10. This CDR3 has 15 amino acids. In germline, CDR1 is MDHEN, CDR2 SYDVKM. CDR3 region: CASSLQGAGGQPQHF. The CDR3 nucleotides are TGTGCCAGCAGTCTTCAGGGGGCGGGGGGGCAGCCCCAGCATTTT. The whole variable domain, filled in from reference TRBV28 and TRBJ1-5, reads DVKVTQSSRYLVKRTGEKVFLECVQDMDHENMFWYRQDPGLGLRLIYFSYDVKMKEKGDIPEGYSVSREKKERFSLILESASTNQTSMYLCASSLQGAGGQPQHFGDGTRLSIL.

The V and J genes are TRBV3-1 (or the pseudogene TRBV3-2) and TRBJ1-1; D not certain. CDR3 length equals 17 residues. Trimming took off 2 bases at V and 4 bases at J, with 20 bases between the two ends. CDR1 LGHDT and CDR2 YNNKEL come from the germline V gene (reference sequence). Written as DNA, the CDR3 is TGTGCCAGCAGCCAACTCTCCGCACGCCTGTTTAGCACTGAAGCTTTCTTT. This sequence encodes CASSQLSARLFSTEAFF.

J is TRBJ1-1 and V is TRBV6-6; 7 bases match TRBD1. This CDR3 is built from 14 residues. V gave up 8 bases and J gave up 5 bases; unmatched junction bases: 11. Germline V gene data show CDR1 as MNHNY and CDR2 as SVGAGI (reference sequence). CDR3 DNA sequence: TGTGCCAGCCTAGCCAACAGGGGCCTGACTGAAGCTTTCTTT. Translated: CASLANRGLTEAFF.

The chain joins TRBV6-5 to TRBJ2-1, with TRBD2 matching 12 bases. CDR1 is MNHEY, CDR2 SVGAGI, per germline. After removal of 6 bases from V and 6 bases from J, the junction contained 6 bases not matched to a gene. CDR3 size: 15 residues. CDR3 DNA: TGTGCCAGCAGGCTAGCGGGAGGGCCCGGCAATGAGCAGTTCTTC. Protein: CASRLAGGPGNEQFF.

The chain recombines TRBV11-3 with TRBJ1-1, with D maybe TRBD1 (5 bases). Germline CDR1 reads SGHNT; CDR2 reads YENEEA. V lost 2 bases and J lost 1, with 17 bases in between. CDR3 size: 17 residues. The CDR3 protein is CASSLNSGPVKNTEAFF. The CDR3 DNA is TGTGCCAGCAGCTTAAACTCAGGGCCGGTTAAGAACACTGAAGCTTTCTTT.

Worth noting for this clone: The junction shows a germline mismatch at one end, possibly a read error. This chain links TRBV4-2 with TRBJ2-7, with D tentatively TRBD2 (6 bases). The germline V gene encodes CDR1 LGHNA and CDR2 YNFKEQ. CDR3 length: 14 amino acids. DNA of the CDR3: TGTGCCAGCAGCCAAGAGCGGGGCGTCGGGAACACCCACTTC. It is translated as CASSQERGVGNTHF.

The chain combines TRBV18 with TRBJ1-1; 10 nucleotides agree with TRBD1. Germline V gene data show CDR1 as KGHSH and CDR2 as LQKENI. Trimming at V came to 3 bases and at J to 3 bases, leaving 10 bases not matched to a gene. The CDR3 contains 17 residues. CDR3 loop: CASSPSDRGMSDTEAFF. As DNA, the CDR3 is TGTGCCAGCTCACCTTCGGACAGGGGGATGTCAGACACTGAAGCTTTCTTT.

This chain joins TRBV3-1 (or the pseudogene TRBV3-2) and TRBJ2-3, with 11 bases matching TRBD2. V shed 1 base, J shed 3 bases, and the junction held 0 bases outside the gene matches. Germline V gives CDR1 LGHDT, CDR2 YNNKEL (reference sequence). CDR3 length equals 15 residues. CDR3 DNA: TGTGCCAGCAGCCAAGGACTAGCGGGGACAGATACGCAGTATTTT. This sequence encodes CASSQGLAGTDTQYF.

The J gene is TRBJ2-7, the V gene TRBV12-3 or TRBV12-4, with D perhaps TRBD1 (5 bases). V was shortened by 6 bases and J by 6 bases, with 12 bases between the two germline ends. There are 12 residues in the CDR3. CDR3 loop: CASSPGHSEQYF. The CDR3 DNA is TGTGCCAGCAGCCCAGGGCATTCCGAGCAGTACTTC.

This rearrangement joins TRBV5-6 to TRBJ2-1; 9 nucleotides line up with TRBD2. The junction had 3 bases not matched to a gene; V was cut back by 2 bases and J by 6 bases. The CDR3 is made up of 14 amino acids. Germline values: CDR1 SGHDT, CDR2 YYEEEE. CDR3 sequence reads: CASSLAGGRNEQFF. Written as DNA, the CDR3 is TGTGCCAGCAGCTTAGCGGGGGGCCGCAATGAGCAGTTCTTC. The full variable domain, rest sourced from reference TRBV5-6 and TRBJ2-1, is DAGVTQSPTHLIKTRGQQVTLRCSPKSGHDTVSWYQQALGQGPQFIFQYYEEEERQRGNFPDRFSGHQFPNYSSELNVNALLLGDSALYLCASSLAGGRNEQFFGPGTRLTVL.

The chain couples TRBV4-1 to TRBJ1-1, with 7 bases lining up with TRBD1. V lost 4 bases and J lost 3; bases outside the gene matches: 8. From germline, CDR1 is MGHRA and CDR2 YSYEKL. The CDR3 covers 15 residues. CDR3 sequence: CASSPSQGRHTEAFF. In DNA, the CDR3 is TGCGCCAGCAGCCCCTCACAGGGGAGGCACACTGAAGCTTTCTTT.

The chain uses TRBV27 and TRBJ1-1; D perhaps matches TRBD1 (5 bases). The V end was cut by 6 bases, the J end by 4 bases, with 15 bases between. The germline gives CDR1 MNHEY, CDR2 SMNVEV (reference sequence). The CDR3 contains 14 residues. CDR3: CASRPPGYSTEAFF. The CDR3 DNA reads TGTGCCAGCAGACCCCCAGGGTATTCCACTGAAGCTTTCTTT.

This clone showed up just a few times. The gene calls are TRBV5-6 and TRBJ1-1; 7 bases fit TRBD1. CDR1 is SGHDT, CDR2 YYEEEE, per germline. The CDR3 has 18 amino acids. V lost 6 bases, J lost 0 bases, and 17 bases stayed unmatched. The CDR3 spells CASTPGVRGRRVNTEAFF. The CDR3 nucleotides are TGTGCCAGCACCCCTGGGGTTAGGGGGCGCAGGGTGAACACTGAAGCTTTCTTT.

The chain links TRBV7-3 to TRBJ2-2; 7 nucleotides match TRBD1. Germline-derived CDR1 and CDR2 are SGHTA and FQGTGA. The length of the CDR3 is 14 residues. V dropped 5 bases and J dropped 2; count of bases not matched to a gene: 2. The CDR3 region is CASSRTGNTGELFF. The CDR3 bases are TGTGCCAGCAGCCGGACAGGAAACACCGGGGAGCTGTTTTTT.

CDR3 bases: TGCGCCAGCAGTTCGGGACTATCCGCCGACGAGCAGTACTTC. Its translation: CASSSGLSADEQYF. This chain connects TRBV5-1 to TRBJ2-7; 7 bases map to TRBD2. This CDR3 comprises 14 residues. After removal of 5 bases from V and 5 bases from J, the junction contained 10 bases not matched to a gene. Germline V gene data show CDR1 as SGHRS and CDR2 as YFSETQ.